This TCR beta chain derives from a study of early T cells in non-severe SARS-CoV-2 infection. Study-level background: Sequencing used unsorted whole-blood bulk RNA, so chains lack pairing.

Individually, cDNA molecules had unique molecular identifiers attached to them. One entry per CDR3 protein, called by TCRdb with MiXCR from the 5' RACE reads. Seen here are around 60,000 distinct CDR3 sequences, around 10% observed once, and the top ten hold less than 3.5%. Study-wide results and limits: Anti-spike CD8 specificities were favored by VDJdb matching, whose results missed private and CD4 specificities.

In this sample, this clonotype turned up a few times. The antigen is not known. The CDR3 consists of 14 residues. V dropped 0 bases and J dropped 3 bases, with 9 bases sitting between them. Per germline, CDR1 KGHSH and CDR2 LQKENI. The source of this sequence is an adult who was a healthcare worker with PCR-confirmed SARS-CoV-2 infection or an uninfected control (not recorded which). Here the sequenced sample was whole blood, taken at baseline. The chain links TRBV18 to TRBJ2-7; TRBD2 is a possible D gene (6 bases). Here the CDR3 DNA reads TGTGCCAGCTCACCACCGGGGGGTAACTACGAGCAGTACTTC. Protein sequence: CASSPPGGNYEQYF.